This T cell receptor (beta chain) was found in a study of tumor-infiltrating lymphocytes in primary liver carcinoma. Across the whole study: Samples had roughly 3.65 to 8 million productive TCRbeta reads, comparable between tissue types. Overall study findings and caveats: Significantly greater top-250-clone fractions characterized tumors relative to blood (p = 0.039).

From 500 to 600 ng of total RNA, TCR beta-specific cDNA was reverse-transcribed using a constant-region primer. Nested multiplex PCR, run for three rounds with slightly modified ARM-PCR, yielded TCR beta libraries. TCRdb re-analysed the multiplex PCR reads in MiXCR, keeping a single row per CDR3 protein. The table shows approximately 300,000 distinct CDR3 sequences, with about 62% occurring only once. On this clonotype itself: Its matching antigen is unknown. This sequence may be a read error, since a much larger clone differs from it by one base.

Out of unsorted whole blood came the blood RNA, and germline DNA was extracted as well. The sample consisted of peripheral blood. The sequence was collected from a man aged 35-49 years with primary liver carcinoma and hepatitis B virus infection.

The CDR3 spells CASVDDVSYNEQFF. CDR3 in DNA: TGTGCCAGCGTGGACGACGTCTCCTACAATGAGCAGTTCTTC. J is TRBJ2-1 and V is TRBV28; D not certain. V dropped 8 bases and J dropped 0 bases, with 11 bases sitting between them. The CDR3 is 14 residues long. The V gene's germline CDR1 is MDHEN and CDR2 SYDVKM.